The 19 T cell receptor beta chains reported below all come from one sample, sequenced in a study of early stage breast cancer tumors. Here immunoSEQ multiplex PCR was the method, and the copy in TCRdb shows in-frame clones only, minus some. The repertoire holds approximately 70,000 clones, with 65% to 85% as singletons. The sample taken for sequencing was blood. These receptors originate from a person aged 40-50 years with breast cancer.

This chain connects TRBV7-9 to TRBJ2-7; D ambiguous. CDR3 length equals 13 residues. The germline V gene has CDR1 SEHNR and CDR2 FQNEAQ (reference sequence). V lost 2 bases to trimming and J lost 6 bases, with 11 bases between them. CDR3 nucleotide sequence: TGTGCCAGCAGCTTAACGGCAGTTTTCGAGCAGTACTTC. Amino acids: CASSLTAVFEQYF.

The chain combines TRBV6-5 with TRBJ2-1; 7 nucleotides agree with TRBD2. V shed 2 bases, J shed 1 base, and the junction held 5 bases outside the gene matches. The CDR3 loop spans 16 amino acids. From germline, CDR1 is MNHEY and CDR2 SVGAGI. The CDR3 protein is CASSYGRGRSYNEQFF. The CDR3 coding sequence is TGTGCCAGCAGTTACGGGAGGGGAAGATCCTACAATGAGCAGTTCTTC.

This sequence joins TRBV28 and TRBJ1-2, with 7 nucleotides matching TRBD1. The CDR3 is 12 residues long. The J segment lost 8 bases and the V segment lost 5 bases, leaving 5 bases of the junction unmatched. Per germline, CDR1 MDHEN and CDR2 SYDVKM. Here the CDR3 DNA reads TGTGCCAGCAGTACAGGGGTGAGAGGCTACACCTTC. This gives the protein CASSTGVRGYTF.

This chain connects TRBV9 to TRBJ1-3; D gene unclear. The CDR3 is 12 amino acids. The germline V gene encodes CDR1 SGDLS and CDR2 YYNGEE. V gave up 0 bases and J gave up 4 bases, with 2 bases separating them. The CDR3 loop is CASSVEGNTIYF. DNA of the CDR3: TGTGCCAGCAGCGTAGAAGGAAACACCATATATTTT. The full variable domain, rest sourced from reference TRBV9 and TRBJ1-3, is DSGVTQTPKHLITATGQRVTLRCSPRSGDLSVYWYQQSLDQGLQFLIQYYNGEERAKGNILERFSAQQFPDLHSELNLSSLELGDSALYFCASSVEGNTIYFGEGSWLTVV.

The chain employs TRBV18 and TRBJ1-1, with no clear D. The V gene's germline CDR1 is KGHSH and CDR2 LQKENI. The CDR3 contains 12 residues. The germline V and J ends were trimmed by 3 bases and 8 bases, with 10 bases remaining between them. The CDR3 is CASSPSTAEAFF. The CDR3, as DNA: TGTGCCAGCTCACCCTCTACTGCCGAAGCTTTCTTT.

The genes are TRBV6-5 and TRBJ1-5; D might be TRBD1 (6 bases). The CDR3 has 14 amino acids. Germline V gene sequence: CDR1 MNHEY, CDR2 SVGAGI. Trimming took 3 bases from V and 3 from J, leaving 9 bases between them. The CDR3 spells CASSYDRFNQPQHF. The CDR3 coding sequence is TGTGCCAGCAGTTATGACAGGTTCAATCAGCCCCAGCATTTT.

J is TRBJ1-4 and V is TRBV7-9; D is perhaps TRBD1 (5 bases). The V and J ends lost 5 bases and 8 bases respectively, with 15 bases between them. There are 14 residues in the CDR3. Germline V CDR1 and CDR2: SEHNR, FQNEAQ (reference sequence). CDR3 region: CASSLTRGEEKLFF. The CDR3 region has the DNA TGTGCCAGCAGCCTCACACGGGGGGAGGAAAAACTGTTTTTT.

The chain links TRBV28 to TRBJ1-1, with a possible D match to TRBD1 (5 bases). V was shortened by 6 bases and J by 0 bases, with 14 bases between the two germline ends. The CDR3 is made up of 15 amino acids. Per the germline V gene, CDR1 is MDHEN and CDR2 is SYDVKM. CDR3 in amino acids: CASSILGTVNTEAFF. The CDR3 nucleotides are TGTGCCAGCAGCATTCTCGGGACGGTGAACACTGAAGCTTTCTTT.

The rearrangement links TRBV30 to TRBJ1-1; D unclear. The CDR3 has 14 residues. Germline V CDR1 and CDR2: GTSNPN, SVGIG (reference sequence). Between the trimmed V and J ends, which lost 2 bases and 1 base, there was a span of 11 bases. The DNA for the CDR3 is TGTGCCTGGAGTATGAAAGCAACGAACACTGAAGCTTTCTTT. Translation: CAWSMKATNTEAFF.

The chain has TRBV28 and TRBJ2-1, with D perhaps given as TRBD1 or TRBD2 (5 bases each). Trimming took off 5 bases at V and 9 bases at J, with 14 bases between the two ends. Germline lookup yields CDR1 MDHEN and CDR2 SYDVKM. The CDR3 covers 13 residues. The CDR3 loop is CASSRSRDLEQFF. As DNA, the CDR3 is TGTGCCAGCAGTAGATCCCGGGACCTTGAGCAGTTCTTC.

The V and J genes are TRBV19 and TRBJ2-6, with D tentatively TRBD1 (6 bases). The CDR3 totals 15 residues. The V end lost 7 bases, the J end lost 2 bases, and 12 bases lay between the germline ends. Germline lookup yields CDR1 LNHDA and CDR2 SQIVND (reference sequence). CDR3 in amino acids: CASISHRAGANVLTF. The CDR3 DNA is TGTGCCAGTATCTCCCACAGGGCTGGGGCCAACGTCCTGACTTTC.

The genes are TRBV19 and TRBJ1-5, with D perhaps TRBD1 (5 bases). This CDR3 contains 15 residues. Trimming removed 2 bases at V and 2 bases at J, with 10 bases between. The germline V gene has CDR1 LNHDA and CDR2 SQIVND (reference sequence). CDR3 amino acids: CASSILGEGNQPQHF. CDR3 in DNA: TGTGCCAGTAGTATACTAGGGGAGGGCAATCAGCCCCAGCATTTT.

V gene TRBV28 combines with J gene TRBJ2-7; D perhaps matches TRBD2 (7 bases). The CDR3 totals 14 residues. Germline lookup yields CDR1 MDHEN and CDR2 SYDVKM. The germline V and J ends were trimmed by 6 bases and 6 bases, with 18 bases remaining between them. CDR3 loop: CASSDTGGGVEQYF. CDR3 nucleotide sequence: TGTGCCAGCAGCGACACCGGAGGGGGGGTCGAGCAGTACTTC.

The chain links TRBV18 to TRBJ2-2; 8 bases are a match to TRBD1. Germline V lookup: CDR1 KGHSH, CDR2 LQKENI. The CDR3 spans 16 residues. V gave up 3 bases and J gave up 9 bases; unmatched junction bases: 12. CDR3 sequence: CASSPASTGEGRELFF. CDR3 bases: TGTGCCAGCTCACCGGCCTCGACAGGGGAAGGAAGGGAGCTGTTTTTT.

The chain recombines TRBV5-6 with TRBJ2-7; unclear D gene. The CDR3 runs to 12 residues. Germline CDR1 and CDR2: SGHDT and YYEEEE. The V and J ends lost 4 bases and 1 base respectively, with 6 bases between them. Here the CDR3 DNA reads TGTGCCAGCAGCCTCCTTTCCTACGAGCAGTACTTC. This encodes CASSLLSYEQYF.

The chain joins TRBV7-9 to TRBJ2-7; D is ambiguous. V was trimmed by 7 bases and J by 2 bases, leaving 12 bases between them. There are 13 residues in the CDR3. The V gene's germline CDR1 is SEHNR and CDR2 FQNEAQ (reference sequence). The CDR3 sequence: CASTDAPAYEQYF. CDR3 sequence (DNA): TGTGCCAGCACCGACGCACCCGCCTACGAGCAGTACTTC.

The rearrangement links TRBV7-9 to TRBJ2-5; 10 bases match TRBD2. The germline V gene has CDR1 SEHNR and CDR2 FQNEAQ (reference sequence). This CDR3 region has 15 residues. Trimming removed 5 bases from V and 6 bases from J; junction bases left unmatched: 9. The CDR3: CASSRASGSGKTQYF. In DNA form, the CDR3 reads TGTGCCAGCAGCCGGGCTAGCGGGAGTGGCAAGACCCAGTACTTC.

The chain couples TRBV18 to TRBJ1-4; 7 nucleotides match TRBD1. The length of the CDR3 is 14 residues. V lost 1 base and J lost 5; bases outside the gene matches: 1. Germline CDR1 KGHSH, CDR2 LQKENI. The CDR3 bases are TGTGCCAGCTCACCACGGGACAGCAATGAAAAACTGTTTTTT. Residues: CASSPRDSNEKLFF.

The CDR3 DNA reads TGTGCCAGCAGCCAAGATGACAGCTCTGGGGCCAACGTCCTGACTTTC. Translation gives CASSQDDSSGANVLTF. V gene TRBV4-2 combines with J gene TRBJ2-6, with TRBD1 as a possible D gene (5 bases). Trimming left V 0 bases short and J 0 bases short, with 6 bases between. CDR3 size: 16 residues. Germline CDR1 is LGHNA and CDR2 is YNFKEQ.